This T cell receptor beta chain emerged from a study of T cell clonotyping in hematopoietic cell transplantation. Study-wide results and limits: Without cell sorting, CD4 versus CD8 contributions remain unresolved. Broader posttransplant TCR repertoire diversity was predicted by graft donor and pretransplant recipient Inverse Simpson Index values. Pathologically expanded recipient clonotypes increased progressively from day 30 to day 180 as diversity fell.

Data came from immunoSEQ multiplex PCR; TCRdb stores just in-frame clones and leaves some out. Seen here are some 11,000 clones, less than 55% observed once, and the top ten hold around 9%. A note on this clone: The antigen is unknown.

V lost 5 bases to trimming and J lost 6 bases; unmatched junction nucleotides: 18. There are 17 residues in the CDR3. Germline CDR1 is SGHTA and CDR2 is FQGNSA. The material sequenced was PBMCs, taken 30 days after allogeneic stem cell transplant. The receptor comes from a male patient aged 50 or older who had an allogeneic stem cell transplant from an unrelated donor, so the T cells may come from the graft donor. Some clones in this sample may be carry-over from other donors' samples. The J gene is TRBJ2-7, the V gene TRBV7-2; 8 bases are a match to TRBD2. The CDR3 DNA reads as TGTGCCAGCAGCCGCCCGGGGGGCCAGCGGGAGAACATCGAGCAGTACTTC. Translated, it gives CASSRPGGQRENIEQYF.